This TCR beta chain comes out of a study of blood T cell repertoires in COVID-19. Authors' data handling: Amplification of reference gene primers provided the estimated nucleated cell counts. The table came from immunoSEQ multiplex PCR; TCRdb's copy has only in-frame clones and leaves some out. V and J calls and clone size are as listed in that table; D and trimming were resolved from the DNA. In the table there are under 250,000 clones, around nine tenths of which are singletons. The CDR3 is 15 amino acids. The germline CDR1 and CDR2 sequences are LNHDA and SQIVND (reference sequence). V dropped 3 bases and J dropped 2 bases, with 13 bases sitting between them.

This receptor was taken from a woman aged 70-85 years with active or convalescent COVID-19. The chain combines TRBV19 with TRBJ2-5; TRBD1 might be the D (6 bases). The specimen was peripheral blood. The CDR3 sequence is CASSIGTRPQETQYF. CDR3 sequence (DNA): TGTGCCAGTAGTATTGGGACAAGGCCTCAAGAGACCCAGTACTTC.